Shown below are 15 T cell receptor beta chains from a single sample sequenced in a study of technical replicates of blood from several donors. Clones were sequenced by immunoSEQ multiplex PCR, and TCRdb holds only the in-frame ones, with some missing. The sample comprises over 80,000 clones, roughly 96% of which are singletons, and about 0.39% rests with the top ten. The sequencing sample was made of T cells isolated from PBMCs. The receptors were gathered from a human donor in good health.

The chain joins TRBV28 to TRBJ2-3, with D possibly matching TRBD1 (6 bases). Trimming shortened V by 6 bases and J by 1 base, and 17 bases separated the two germline ends. CDR1 and CDR2 (germline): MDHEN, SYDVKM. This CDR3 region has 16 residues. The CDR3 is CASRRQVLMRTDTQYF. For the CDR3, the DNA is TGTGCCAGCAGACGACAGGTTCTAATGCGCACAGATACGCAGTATTTT.

V gene TRBV10-3 combines with J gene TRBJ1-1; D might be TRBD1 (6 bases). The germline V gene has CDR1 ENHRY and CDR2 SYGVKD. Trimming stripped 3 bases from V and 3 bases from J, with 20 bases between. CDR3 length: 17 residues. CDR3 amino acids: CAISDPAKQGKDTEAFF. The CDR3 nucleotides read TGTGCCATCAGTGATCCTGCAAAACAGGGTAAGGACACTGAAGCTTTCTTT.

The V gene is TRBV11-1, the J gene TRBJ2-7; 9 bases align to TRBD1. CDR3 length: 17 residues. The germline gives CDR1 SGHAT, CDR2 FQDESV (reference sequence). With 4 bases clipped from V and 4 bases from J, the junction kept 14 bases outside the gene matches. The CDR3 bases are TGTGCCAGCAGCTCGAGGACAGGGGAAGAAAAGTCGTACGAGCAGTACTTC. Its translation is CASSSRTGEEKSYEQYF.

The chain employs TRBV27 and TRBJ2-7; 7 bases are shared with TRBD1. CDR3 length: 13 amino acids. J gave up 0 bases and V 4 bases, and 0 bases lay outside the gene matches. CDR1 and CDR2 (germline): MNHEY, SMNVEV (reference sequence). CDR3 sequence reads: CASSWTGSYEQYF. In nucleotides, the CDR3 is TGTGCCAGCAGTTGGACAGGCTCCTACGAGCAGTACTTC.

The rearrangement joins TRBV5-4 to TRBJ2-7, with 8 bases fitting TRBD2. Germline V gene lookup returns CDR1 SGHNT and CDR2 YYREEE (reference sequence). This CDR3 comprises 15 residues. The ends lost 0 bases at V and 0 bases at J; junction bases unmatched: 2. The CDR3 loop is CASSLAGRASYEQYF. CDR3 nucleotides: TGTGCCAGCAGCTTGGCCGGGAGGGCCTCCTACGAGCAGTACTTC.

This clone was found once. The chain combines TRBV28 with TRBJ2-1; TRBD1 matches 7 bases. The length of the CDR3 is 15 residues. Germline CDR1 reads MDHEN; CDR2 reads SYDVKM. V lost 7 bases to trimming and J lost 4 bases; unmatched junction nucleotides: 10. CDR3 protein: CASTEIRGRYNEQFF. In DNA form, the CDR3 reads TGTGCCAGCACCGAAATCAGGGGGAGATACAATGAGCAGTTCTTC.

The rearrangement uses TRBV2 and TRBJ2-2, with D perhaps matching TRBD2 (5 bases). The CDR3 is 14 amino acids. In germline, CDR1 is SNHLY, CDR2 FYNNEI. V lost 7 bases and J 4 bases, leaving 13 bases between the germline ends. CDR3 in amino acids: CASKVGVVTGELFF. The CDR3 DNA reads TGTGCCAGCAAAGTGGGAGTTGTCACCGGGGAGCTGTTTTTT.

This clone was seen a single time. The rearrangement uses TRBV9 and TRBJ2-7, with 8 bases lining up with TRBD2. Germline V gives CDR1 SGDLS, CDR2 YYNGEE. The junction had 8 bases not matched to a gene; V was cut back by 3 bases and J by 6 bases. CDR3 length: 14 residues. CDR3 DNA: TGTGCCAGCAGCGCGGCGGGAGGCCCCCTCGAGCAGTACTTC. This sequence encodes CASSAAGGPLEQYF.

The rearrangement joins TRBV27 to TRBJ1-5; TRBD1 aligns across 7 bases. J was trimmed by 2 bases and V by 2 bases; bases with no gene match: 0. Germline CDR1 is MNHEY and CDR2 is SMNVEV (reference sequence). There are 14 residues in the CDR3. The CDR3 is CASSLDRGNQPQHF. For the CDR3, the DNA is TGTGCCAGCAGTTTAGACAGGGGCAATCAGCCCCAGCATTTT.

The chain joins TRBV5-5 to TRBJ1-4, with TRBD1 as a possible D gene (6 bases). Germline loops: CDR1 SGHKS, CDR2 YYEKEE (reference sequence). The V end lost 4 bases, the J end lost 4 bases, and 14 bases lay between the germline ends. CDR3 length: 15 residues. CDR3 sequence (DNA): TGTGCCAGCAGCGTGAGGGGACACGGTAATGAAAAACTGTTTTTT. Protein sequence: CASSVRGHGNEKLFF. The whole variable domain, remainder taken from reference TRBV5-5 and TRBJ1-4, is DAGVTQSPTHLIKTRGQQVTLRCSPISGHKSVSWYQQVLGQGPQFIFQYYEKEERGRGNFPDRFSARQFPNYSSELNVNALLLGDSALYLCASSVRGHGNEKLFFGSGTQLSVL.

The chain employs TRBV19 and TRBJ1-2; D is possibly TRBD1 (6 bases). This CDR3 spans 15 amino acids. The ends were cut back, 6 bases at V and 0 bases at J, with 14 bases in the middle. The germline gives CDR1 LNHDA, CDR2 SQIVND (reference sequence). CDR3 region: CASSSFRTANYGYTF. Written as DNA, the CDR3 is TGTGCCAGTAGCTCCTTTAGGACAGCTAACTATGGCTACACCTTC. The full variable domain, with the rest looked up from reference TRBV19 and TRBJ1-2, is DGGITQSPKYLFRKEGQNVTLSCEQNLNHDAMYWYRQDPGQGLRLIYYSQIVNDFQKGDIAEGYSVSREKKESFPLTVTSAQKNPTAFYLCASSSFRTANYGYTFGSGTRLTVV.

This chain connects TRBV7-9 to TRBJ1-3; possible D gene TRBD1, 6 bases. The CDR3 length is 15 residues. CDR1 is SEHNR and CDR2 is FQNEAQ in the germline V gene (reference sequence). V was cut by 5 bases and J by 2 bases, with 13 bases left in between. The CDR3 here is CASSPRQDPGNTIYF. Here the CDR3 DNA reads TGTGCCAGCAGCCCTCGACAGGACCCTGGAAACACCATATATTTT.

This clone appeared a few times. The chain carries TRBV4-1 and TRBJ1-1; 7 bases agree with TRBD1. With 0 bases clipped from V and 4 bases from J, the junction kept 2 bases outside the gene matches. Germline loops: CDR1 MGHRA, CDR2 YSYEKL. This CDR3 is 14 amino acids long. The CDR3: CASSQERDSTEAFF. DNA for the CDR3: TGCGCCAGCAGCCAAGAACGGGACAGCACTGAAGCTTTCTTT.

The chain couples TRBV29-1 to TRBJ1-2; perhaps TRBD1 as D (5 bases). Germline CDR1 is SQVTM and CDR2 is ANQGSEA. V was trimmed by 0 bases and J by 7 bases, leaving 12 bases between them. The length of the CDR3 is 13 residues. CDR3 amino acids: CSVEDGGGGGYTF. CDR3 DNA sequence: TGCAGCGTTGAAGACGGGGGTGGTGGTGGCTACACCTTC.

The V call is TRBV6-5, the J call TRBJ1-1; TRBD1 agrees at 7 bases. Germline V gives CDR1 MNHEY, CDR2 SVGAGI. The CDR3 runs to 15 residues. V lost 4 bases to trimming and J lost 3 bases; unmatched junction nucleotides: 8. The CDR3 region is CASSSQTGTYTEAFF. In nucleotides, the CDR3 is TGTGCCAGCAGTTCGCAGACAGGGACGTACACTGAAGCTTTCTTT.